These 20 T cell receptor beta chains share one sample of origin, sequenced in a study of memory CD4+ T cells and cytomegalovirus serostatus. Single viable CD3+CD4+CD8-CD45RO+ cells were sorted as the memory CD4+ T cells. Data came from immunoSEQ multiplex PCR; TCRdb stores just in-frame clones and leaves some out. The table shows 50,000 to 60,000 clones, with over 75% occurring only once. The sample comprised memory CD4+ T cells from blood. Receptors originate from an adult in good health and CMV-seronegative.

The CDR3: CSDMGTGETQYF. CDR3 DNA sequence: TGCAGCGATATGGGAACGGGGGAGACCCAGTACTTC. The rearrangement joins TRBV29-1 to TRBJ2-5; TRBD2 might be the D (5 bases). Deletions cut 7 bases from V and 5 bases from J, with 14 bases between. Germline loops: CDR1 SQVTM, CDR2 ANQGSEA. The CDR3 sequence is 12 residues long.

This chain links TRBV19 with TRBJ2-3, with 9 bases lining up with TRBD1. Trimming cost V 6 bases and J 1 base; bases outside gene matches: 8. Germline assignment: CDR1 LNHDA and CDR2 SQIVND (reference sequence). The CDR3 loop spans 16 amino acids. The CDR3 protein is CASSSAQGAGTDTQYF. CDR3 nucleotide sequence: TGTGCCAGTAGCTCGGCACAGGGGGCTGGCACAGATACGCAGTATTTT.

Regarding this clone: The junction and the germline gene differ at one end; a read error may be behind it. This chain links TRBV7-6 with TRBJ2-5; possible D gene TRBD2, 5 bases. Germline loops: CDR1 SGHVS, CDR2 FNYEAQ. The CDR3 contains 15 residues. CDR3 coding DNA: TGTGCCAGCAGCCTAGCAGGCCCAACGAGGGAGACCCAGTACTTC. Protein: CASSLAGPTRETQYF.

This clone was found once. The chain is built from TRBV18 and TRBJ2-5, with no clear D. With 2 bases removed from V and 5 bases from J, the gap between germline ends came to 9 bases. The length of the CDR3 is 13 residues. Germline V lookup: CDR1 KGHSH, CDR2 LQKENI. This CDR3 reads CASSPDSRETQYF. CDR3 DNA: TGTGCCAGCTCACCAGATTCCCGGGAGACCCAGTACTTC.

V usage is TRBV7-2 and J usage is TRBJ1-5, with 8 bases aligning to TRBD1. Germline-derived CDR1 and CDR2 are SGHTA and FQGNSA. The CDR3 has 16 amino acids. The V segment lost 1 base and the J segment 6 bases; nucleotides outside the gene matches: 8. The CDR3, as DNA: TGTGCCAGCAGCTTAGAAACAGGGGGAATGGCTCAGCCCCAGCATTTT. Residues: CASSLETGGMAQPQHF. The full variable domain, rest sourced from reference TRBV7-2 and TRBJ1-5, is GAGVSQSPSNKVTEKGKDVELRCDPISGHTALYWYRQSLGQGLEFLIYFQGNSAPDKSGLPSDRFSAERTGGSVSTLTIQRTQQEDSAVYLCASSLETGGMAQPQHFGDGTRLSIL.

This chain links TRBV5-4 with TRBJ1-4; TRBD1 is a possible D gene (6 bases). Germline loops: CDR1 SGHNT, CDR2 YYREEE (reference sequence). Trimming stripped 4 bases from V and 7 bases from J, with 17 bases between. This CDR3 has 15 amino acids. The CDR3 protein is CASSRGGAQSEKLFF. For the CDR3, the DNA is TGTGCCAGCAGCAGGGGGGGGGCGCAGAGTGAAAAACTGTTTTTT. Looking up the rest from reference TRBV5-4 and TRBJ1-4 gives the full variable domain: ETGVTQSPTHLIKTRGQQVTLRCSSQSGHNTVSWYQQALGQGPQFIFQYYREEENGRGNFPPRFSGLQFPNYSSELNVNALELDDSALYLCASSRGGAQSEKLFFGSGTQLSVL.

The chain carries TRBV5-3 and TRBJ1-2, with D possibly TRBD1 on 5 matching bases. TRBV5-3 is an ORF; its function is uncertain. The CDR3 runs 18 residues. Trimming took off 4 bases at V and 0 bases at J, with 22 bases between the two ends. The CDR3 nucleotides are TGTGCCAGAAGCGGGACGGCCTATGGGGGGAGATCTAACTATGGCTACACCTTC. Residues: CARSGTAYGGRSNYGYTF.

The chain uses TRBV6-1 and TRBJ2-3; TRBD2 agrees at 8 bases. The CDR3 loop spans 16 amino acids. The germline V gene has CDR1 MNHNS and CDR2 SASEGT. V trimming: 4 bases; J trimming: 2 bases; junction bases outside the gene matches: 8. This CDR3 is CASSGRSGENTDTQYF. The CDR3 DNA reads as TGTGCCAGCAGTGGGCGTAGCGGGGAAAACACAGATACGCAGTATTTT.

The V and J genes are TRBV19 and TRBJ1-1, with 9 bases matching TRBD1. Trimming took 6 bases from V and 3 from J; bases not matched to a gene: 14. The CDR3 length is 17 residues. Germline CDR1 reads LNHDA; CDR2 reads SQIVND (reference sequence). The DNA of the CDR3 is TGTGCCAGTAGGTTAGGACAGGGGTTCGTCTCCCACACTGAAGCTTTCTTT. This encodes CASRLGQGFVSHTEAFF.

In its sample, this clone was seen once. The CDR3 loop reads CASSPWTLIITYEQYF. CDR3 sequence (DNA): TGTGCCAGCAGCCCCTGGACCTTGATTATTACCTACGAGCAGTACTTC. The chain employs TRBV21-1 and TRBJ2-7. TRBV21-1 is noted as a pseudogene. The CDR3 contains 16 residues.

V usage is TRBV7-7 and J usage is TRBJ2-5; tentatively, D is TRBD2 (6 bases). This CDR3 has 12 residues. V was trimmed by 0 bases and J by 7 bases, leaving 6 bases between them. CDR1 and CDR2 from the germline V gene are SSHAT and FNYEAQ (reference sequence). This chain's CDR3 is CASSLAGGTQYF. The DNA of the CDR3 is TGTGCCAGCAGCTTAGCGGGGGGGACCCAGTACTTC.

The chain combines TRBV29-1 with TRBJ2-3; D might be TRBD2 (5 bases). CDR1 SQVTM and CDR2 ANQGSEA come from the germline V gene. The CDR3 extends over 12 amino acids. V was trimmed by 6 bases and J by 4 bases, leaving 11 bases between them. In nucleotides, the CDR3 is TGCAGCGTCGAACTAGTAGCAGATACGCAGTATTTT. Translating it yields CSVELVADTQYF.

The V call is TRBV7-2, the J call TRBJ2-7; D is possibly TRBD1 (6 bases). From germline, CDR1 is SGHTA and CDR2 FQGNSA. Trimming shortened V by 5 bases and J by 2 bases, and 16 bases separated the two germline ends. The CDR3 runs 15 residues. The CDR3 is CASSPAGQGTYEQYF. The CDR3 nucleotides read TGTGCCAGCAGCCCGGCCGGCCAGGGGACCTACGAGCAGTACTTC. The full variable domain, rest sourced from reference TRBV7-2 and TRBJ2-7, is GAGVSQSPSNKVTEKGKDVELRCDPISGHTALYWYRQSLGQGLEFLIYFQGNSAPDKSGLPSDRFSAERTGGSVSTLTIQRTQQEDSAVYLCASSPAGQGTYEQYFGPGTRLTVT.

This chain joins TRBV4-2 and TRBJ1-3; 9 bases fit TRBD1. The V and J ends lost 4 bases and 1 base, in that order; junction bases with no gene match: 8. The CDR3 consists of 17 residues. Germline loops: CDR1 LGHNA, CDR2 YNFKEQ. CDR3 bases: TGTGCCAGCAGCCTTTCCGGGACAGGGTTTTCTGGAAACACCATATATTTT. Translation: CASSLSGTGFSGNTIYF.

V usage is TRBV29-1 and J usage is TRBJ1-5; D possibly corresponds to TRBD1 (6 bases). The CDR3 loop spans 15 amino acids. V lost 3 bases and J lost 3, with 15 bases in between. Germline loops: CDR1 SQVTM, CDR2 ANQGSEA. CDR3 DNA sequence: TGCAGCGTTGACTTCGGACAGAAGAACAATCAGCCCCAGCATTTT. Amino acids: CSVDFGQKNNQPQHF.

J is TRBJ1-2 and V is TRBV28; D unclear. CDR1 is MDHEN and CDR2 is SYDVKM in the germline V gene. CDR3 length: 13 amino acids. V was shortened by 7 bases and J by 3 bases, with 12 bases between the two germline ends. Written as DNA, the CDR3 is TGTGCCAGCAAATCGGGCAGTGACTATGGCTACACCTTC. Amino acid sequence: CASKSGSDYGYTF.

The rearrangement uses TRBV5-1 and TRBJ2-2; D is perhaps TRBD1 or TRBD2 (5 bases each). V lost 5 bases and J lost 4, with 15 bases in between. The CDR3 has 15 amino acids. Germline V lookup: CDR1 SGHRS, CDR2 YFSETQ. CDR3: CASRGETISTGELFF. CDR3 DNA: TGCGCCAGCAGGGGGGAGACTATATCCACCGGGGAGCTGTTTTTT.

This chain joins TRBV6-6 and TRBJ2-6; D is ambiguous. The V and J ends lost 6 bases and 0 bases respectively, with 3 bases between them. CDR3 length equals 13 residues. Germline CDR1 reads MNHNY; CDR2 reads SVGAGI (reference sequence). Here the CDR3 reads CASSTSGANVLTF. As DNA, the CDR3 is TGTGCCAGCAGCACCTCTGGGGCCAACGTCCTGACTTTC.

A few counts support this clone. Distinct nucleotide sequences in the sample also encode this CDR3. The V gene is TRBV7-8, the J gene TRBJ1-4; D gene unclear. Germline CDR1 reads SGHVS; CDR2 reads FQNEAQ. The CDR3 is 16 amino acids. The V end lost 2 bases, the J end lost 1 base, and 11 bases lay between the germline ends. CDR3: CASSLLPGRTNEKLFF. As DNA, the CDR3 is TGTGCCAGCAGCTTATTACCCGGACGAACTAATGAAAAACTGTTTTTT.

The chain has TRBV5-6 and TRBJ1-1, with D perhaps TRBD1 (6 bases). V was shortened by 2 bases and J by 3 bases, with 14 bases between the two germline ends. The CDR3 consists of 15 residues. CDR1 and CDR2 from the germline V gene are SGHDT and YYEEEE. For the CDR3, the DNA is TGTGCCAGCAGCTTTGTGGGGGCAGGCGACACTGAAGCTTTCTTT. Its translation is CASSFVGAGDTEAFF.